This T cell receptor (beta chain) was recorded in a study of T-cell memory formation after mild COVID-19. General study findings and limits: Cross-reactive memory seemingly joined, as some responding clones were found in pre-infection memory. Clones contracting over day 15 to 85 were CD4/CD8 balanced, with later expanders leaning CD4+.

TCRdb processed the 5' RACE reads anew with MiXCR; each CDR3 protein has one entry. This table holds approximately 54,000 distinct CDR3 sequences, less than 15% found once. The V gene's germline CDR1 is SGHTA and CDR2 FQGNSA. With V trimmed by 4 bases and J by 3 bases, 5 bases remained unmatched. There are 14 residues in the CDR3. Details on this clonotype: Its antigen is still unknown.

This TCR was recovered from a man younger than 35 who had mild COVID-19 (a few samples of this study predate the infection). Cell type and time point are not known. Sequencing used PBMCs or a T cell subset sorted from them (not recorded which). The chain is built from TRBV7-2 and TRBJ1-2, with 7 bases identical to TRBD1. The CDR3 protein is CASSYPGQHYGYTF. Written as DNA, the CDR3 is TGTGCCAGCAGCTACCCGGGACAGCACTATGGCTACACCTTC.